This TCR beta chain comes out of a study of T cell changes during pregnancy in multiple sclerosis (dated by TCRdb to between 2018 and 2020). Regarding the complete study: The study looked at changes in the T cell repertoire across pregnancy in women with multiple sclerosis.

Libraries were constructed by the immunoSEQ multiplex PCR assay. Imported from immuneACCESS, the table was reduced by TCRdb to in-frame sequences with V and J called. These copies leave out some clones; in studies compared against another copy, an unresolved V gene accounts for under half, and the cause of the remainder is not known. The sample table records fewer than 75,000 clones; 75% to 95% of these occur just once. Of the sample, under 3% falls within the top ten clones. As concerns this clone: Its antigen remains undetermined. Base quality data are lacking; no much larger clone is found one base away.

Taken from the germline V gene (reference sequence), the CDR1 and CDR2 loops are MNHNY and SVGAGI. The CDR3 contains 14 residues, cysteine and phenylalanine counted. CDR3 DNA is the only sequence kept; it has 42 bases, read in frame from the first base. V is reduced by 6 bases and J by 6 bases, leaving a spacing of 15 bases between them. The sequence was collected from a female donor with multiple sclerosis, enrolled in a pregnancy study. The input for sequencing was peripheral blood, taken in the first trimester of pregnancy. The V and J segments used are TRBV6-6 and TRBJ2-1, with the identity of the D gene unclear. The CDR3 here reads CASSNPVPSNEQFF. The bases read TGTGCCAGCAGCAACCCGGTCCCTTCCAATGAGCAGTTCTTC.